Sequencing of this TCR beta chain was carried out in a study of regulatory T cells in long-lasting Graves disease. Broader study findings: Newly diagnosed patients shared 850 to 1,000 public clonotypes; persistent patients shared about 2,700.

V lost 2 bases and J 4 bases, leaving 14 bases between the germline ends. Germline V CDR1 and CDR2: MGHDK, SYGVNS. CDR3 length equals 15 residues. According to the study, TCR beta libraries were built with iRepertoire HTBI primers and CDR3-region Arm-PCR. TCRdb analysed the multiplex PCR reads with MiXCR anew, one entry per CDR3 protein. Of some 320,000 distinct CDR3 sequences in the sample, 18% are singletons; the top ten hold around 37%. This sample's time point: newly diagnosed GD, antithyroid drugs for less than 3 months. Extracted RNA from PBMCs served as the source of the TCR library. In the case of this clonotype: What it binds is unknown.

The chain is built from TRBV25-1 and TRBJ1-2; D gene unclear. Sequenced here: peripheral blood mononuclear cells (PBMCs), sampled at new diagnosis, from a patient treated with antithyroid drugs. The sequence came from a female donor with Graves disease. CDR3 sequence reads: CASSEKDPALYGYTF. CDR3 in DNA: TGTGCCAGCAGTGAAAAAGACCCAGCTCTCTATGGCTACACCTTC.